The present TCR beta chain was sequenced within a study of cytotoxic CD8 clonotypes in ibrutinib-treated CLL. For the study at large: The patients, around 12 relapsed/refractory and more than 14 treatment-naive, included roughly 17 who were IGHV unmutated. Study outcomes and limitations: Stable or contracted on treatment, public clonotypes were also uncommon.

Details on this clone: As yet, its antigen is unknown.

Assay used: immunoSEQ multiplex PCR; TCRdb lists only in-frame clones, some missing. The sample consists of roughly 20,000 clones, roughly 70% of them appearing once. V shed 2 bases and J shed 4 bases, with 17 bases lying between them. Germline V gives CDR1 PRHDT, CDR2 FYEKMQ (reference sequence). This CDR3 is built from 16 residues. The sequence derives from a human donor with chronic lymphocytic leukemia. This chain uses TRBV13 with TRBJ1-1; tentative D call: TRBD1 (5 bases). The sequences come from PBMCs, collected before ibrutinib treatment. The CDR3 DNA follows: TGTGCCAGCAGCTTATCTGGGGCAGGGAGGGTCACTGAAGCTTTCTTT. It specifies CASSLSGAGRVTEAFF.